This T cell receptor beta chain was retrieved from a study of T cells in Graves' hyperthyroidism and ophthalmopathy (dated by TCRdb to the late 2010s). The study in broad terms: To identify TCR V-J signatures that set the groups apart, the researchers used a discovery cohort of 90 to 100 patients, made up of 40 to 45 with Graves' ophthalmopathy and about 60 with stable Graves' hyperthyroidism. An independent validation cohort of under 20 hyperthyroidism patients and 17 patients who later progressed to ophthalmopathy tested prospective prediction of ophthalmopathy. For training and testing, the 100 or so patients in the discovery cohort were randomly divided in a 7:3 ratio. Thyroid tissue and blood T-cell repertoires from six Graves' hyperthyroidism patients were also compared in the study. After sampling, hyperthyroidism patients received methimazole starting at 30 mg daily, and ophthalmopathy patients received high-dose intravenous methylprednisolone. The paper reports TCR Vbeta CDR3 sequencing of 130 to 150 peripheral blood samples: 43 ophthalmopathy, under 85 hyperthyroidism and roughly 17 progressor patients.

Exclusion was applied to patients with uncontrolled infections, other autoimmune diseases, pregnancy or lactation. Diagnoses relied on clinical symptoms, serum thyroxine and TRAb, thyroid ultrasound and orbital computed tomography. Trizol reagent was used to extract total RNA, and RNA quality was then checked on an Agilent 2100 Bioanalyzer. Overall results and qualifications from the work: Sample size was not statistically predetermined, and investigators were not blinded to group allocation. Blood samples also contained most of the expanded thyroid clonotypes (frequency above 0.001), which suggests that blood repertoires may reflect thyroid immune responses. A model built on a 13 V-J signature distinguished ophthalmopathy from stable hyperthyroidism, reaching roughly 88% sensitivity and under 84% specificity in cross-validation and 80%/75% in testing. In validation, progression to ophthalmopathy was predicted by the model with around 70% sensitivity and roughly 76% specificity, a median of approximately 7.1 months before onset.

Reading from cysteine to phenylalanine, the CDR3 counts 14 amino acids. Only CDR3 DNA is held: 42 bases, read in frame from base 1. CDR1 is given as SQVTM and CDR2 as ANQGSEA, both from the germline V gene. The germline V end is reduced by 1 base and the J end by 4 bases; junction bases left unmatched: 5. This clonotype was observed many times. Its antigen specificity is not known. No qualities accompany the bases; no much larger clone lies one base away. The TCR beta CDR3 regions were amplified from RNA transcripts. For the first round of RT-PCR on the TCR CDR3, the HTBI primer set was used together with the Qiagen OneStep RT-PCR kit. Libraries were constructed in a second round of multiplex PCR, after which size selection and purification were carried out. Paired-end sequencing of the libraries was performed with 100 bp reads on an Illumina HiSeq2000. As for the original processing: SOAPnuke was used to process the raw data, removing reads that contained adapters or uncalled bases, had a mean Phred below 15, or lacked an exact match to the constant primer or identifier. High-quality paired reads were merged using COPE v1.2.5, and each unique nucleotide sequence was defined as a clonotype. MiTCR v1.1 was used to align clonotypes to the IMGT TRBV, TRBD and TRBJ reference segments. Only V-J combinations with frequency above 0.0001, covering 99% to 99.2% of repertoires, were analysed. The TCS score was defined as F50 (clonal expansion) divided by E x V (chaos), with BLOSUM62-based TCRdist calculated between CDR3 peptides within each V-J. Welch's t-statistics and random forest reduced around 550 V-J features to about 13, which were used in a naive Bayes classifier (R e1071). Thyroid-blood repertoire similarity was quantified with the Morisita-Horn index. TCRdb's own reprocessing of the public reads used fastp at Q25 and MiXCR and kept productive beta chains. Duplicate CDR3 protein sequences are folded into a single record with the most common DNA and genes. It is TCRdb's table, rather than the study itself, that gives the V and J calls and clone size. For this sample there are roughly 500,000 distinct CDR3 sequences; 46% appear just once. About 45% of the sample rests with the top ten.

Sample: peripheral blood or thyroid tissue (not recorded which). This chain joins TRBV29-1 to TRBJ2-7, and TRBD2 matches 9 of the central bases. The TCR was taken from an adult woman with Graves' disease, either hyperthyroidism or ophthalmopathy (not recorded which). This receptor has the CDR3 CSVEGGRAGYEQYF. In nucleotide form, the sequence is TGCAGCGTTGAAGGCGGGAGGGCCGGGTACGAGCAGTACTTC.